One and the same sample provided the 32 T cell receptor beta chains below, sequenced in a study of control samples from healthy donors and cancer patients. Using immunoSEQ multiplex PCR, the repertoire was profiled, and TCRdb retains in-frame clones only, with some absent. The record lists about 200,000 clones, of which the ten most abundant hold more than 2%. Sequences were obtained from blood. Receptor source: a woman aged 30 to 39 in good health.

The chain uses TRBV27 and TRBJ1-1; perhaps TRBD1 as D (5 bases). The CDR3 spans 13 residues. Between the trimmed V and J ends, which lost 6 bases and 5 bases, there was a span of 13 bases. Germline V CDR1 and CDR2: MNHEY, SMNVEV (reference sequence). In nucleotides, the CDR3 is TGTGCCAGCAGCCCCGGGGCGAGGACTGAAGCTTTCTTT. The encoded protein is CASSPGARTEAFF.

The rearrangement links TRBV5-1 to TRBJ2-1; 9 bases line up with TRBD1. From germline, CDR1 is SGHRS and CDR2 YFSETQ. V dropped 4 bases and J dropped 0; count of bases not matched to a gene: 2. This CDR3 is built from 15 residues. CDR3: CASSPGQGSYNEQFF. In DNA form, the CDR3 reads TGCGCCAGCAGCCCGGGACAGGGCTCCTACAATGAGCAGTTCTTC. Looking up the rest from reference TRBV5-1 and TRBJ2-1 gives the full variable domain: KAGVTQTPRYLIKTRGQQVTLSCSPISGHRSVSWYQQTPGQGLQFLFEYFSETQRNKGNFPGRFSGRQFSNSRSEMNVSTLELGDSALYLCASSPGQGSYNEQFFGPGTRLTVL.

The genes are TRBV6-5 and TRBJ1-1; 8 positions agree with TRBD1. In germline, CDR1 is MNHEY, CDR2 SVGAGI. The CDR3 extends over 14 amino acids. The ends lost 2 bases at V and 5 bases at J; junction bases unmatched: 4. The CDR3 nucleotides are TGTGCCAGCAGTTACACAGGGGGAAGGACTGAAGCTTTCTTT. Translation: CASSYTGGRTEAFF.

The J gene is TRBJ1-5, the V gene TRBV18; D is perhaps TRBD1 (6 bases). Trimming left V 2 bases short and J 3 bases short, with 14 bases between. From germline, CDR1 is KGHSH and CDR2 LQKENI. This CDR3 contains 16 residues. The CDR3 DNA reads as TGTGCCAGCTCACCAGATCTAGTGGGGGCCAATCAGCCCCAGCATTTT. Translating it yields CASSPDLVGANQPQHF.

The chain links TRBV7-2 to TRBJ1-2, with unresolved D. The CDR3 spans 14 residues. V lost 5 bases and J 6 bases, leaving 16 bases between the germline ends. In germline, CDR1 is SGHTA, CDR2 FQGNSA. CDR3 DNA sequence: TGTGCCAGCAGCCCGAACCGGGGTCGGGATGGCTACACCTTC. Its protein is CASSPNRGRDGYTF.

The V gene is TRBV6-5, the J gene TRBJ2-5; TRBD2 matches 7 bases. The V gene end was trimmed by 10 bases and the J gene end by 2 bases; junction bases not matched to a gene: 13. Germline CDR1 is MNHEY and CDR2 is SVGAGI. CDR3 length: 15 amino acids. For the CDR3, the DNA is TGTGCCACCCAGAATATCCTAGCGGATCAAGAGACCCAGTACTTC. Residues: CATQNILADQETQYF.

This rearrangement joins TRBV28 to TRBJ1-5; TRBD1 is a possible D gene (6 bases). Germline V lookup: CDR1 MDHEN, CDR2 SYDVKM. Trimming stripped 4 bases from V and 0 bases from J, with 16 bases between. There are 17 residues in the CDR3. The CDR3 loop reads CASSYGRWGASNQPQHF. CDR3 DNA sequence: TGTGCCAGCAGTTACGGCAGGTGGGGGGCTAGCAATCAGCCCCAGCATTTT.

The chain is built from TRBV28 and TRBJ1-2, with D unresolved. The V gene lost 8 bases and the J gene lost 8 bases, with 15 bases spanning the gap. Germline V lookup: CDR1 MDHEN, CDR2 SYDVKM. CDR3 size: 12 residues. The CDR3 loop reads CASDTSLRGYTF. The CDR3 DNA follows: TGTGCCAGCGATACATCGTTGAGAGGCTACACCTTC.

The chain carries TRBV28 and TRBJ1-3, with a possible D match to TRBD1 (5 bases). The CDR3 has 14 residues. V lost 2 bases to trimming and J lost 4 bases, with 9 bases between them. Germline V gene data show CDR1 as MDHEN and CDR2 as SYDVKM. CDR3 region: CASSLEGPGNTIYF. The CDR3 DNA reads TGTGCCAGCAGTTTAGAGGGGCCCGGAAACACCATATATTTT.

This chain connects TRBV6-5 to TRBJ2-3, with 9 bases aligning to TRBD1. The ends lost 8 bases at V and 0 bases at J; junction bases unmatched: 6. Germline CDR1 MNHEY, CDR2 SVGAGI. The CDR3 loop spans 15 amino acids. CDR3 sequence reads: CASLSGQGSTDTQYF. The CDR3 DNA is TGTGCCAGCCTTTCGGGACAGGGAAGCACAGATACGCAGTATTTT.

V and J are TRBV10-3 and TRBJ2-5; 9 bases are a match to TRBD2. CDR1 is ENHRY and CDR2 is SYGVKD in the germline V gene. The junction had 6 bases not matched to a gene; V was cut back by 6 bases and J by 4 bases. The CDR3 spans 14 residues. The DNA of the CDR3 is TGTGCCATCAGAGGCGGGGGGGATCTAGAGACCCAGTACTTC. This encodes CAIRGGGDLETQYF.

The chain recombines TRBV7-9 with TRBJ2-1, with 7 bases identical to TRBD1. The germline V gene encodes CDR1 SEHNR and CDR2 FQNEAQ (reference sequence). The CDR3 covers 15 residues. Trimming removed 5 bases from V and 9 bases from J; junction bases left unmatched: 13. This CDR3 reads CASSPDRVRPVEQFF. CDR3 nucleotide sequence: TGTGCCAGCAGCCCCGACAGGGTCAGGCCAGTTGAGCAGTTCTTC.

The chain has TRBV7-9 and TRBJ1-2; D gene ambiguous. The germline V and J ends were trimmed by 5 bases and 4 bases, with 17 bases remaining between them. The CDR3 loop spans 15 amino acids. The germline gives CDR1 SEHNR, CDR2 FQNEAQ (reference sequence). The CDR3 DNA follows: TGTGCCAGCAGCCCCCCCAAAGGGCACGCCTATGGCTACACCTTC. This sequence encodes CASSPPKGHAYGYTF.

The chain joins TRBV2 to TRBJ2-1; the D gene could be TRBD1 or TRBD2 (5 bases each). V was cut by 8 bases and J by 6 bases, with 14 bases left in between. Germline CDR1 SNHLY, CDR2 FYNNEI. The CDR3 loop spans 13 amino acids. CDR3 bases: TGTGCCAGCGGGGGATTTCAGGGCAATGAGCAGTTCTTC. Protein sequence: CASGGFQGNEQFF.

The V gene is TRBV7-6, the J gene TRBJ1-5; the D is unclear. Trimming stripped 1 base from V and 6 bases from J, with 7 bases between. In germline, CDR1 is SGHVS, CDR2 FNYEAQ. The CDR3 sequence is 13 residues long. The CDR3 DNA reads as TGTGCCAGCAGCTTAGATATGGGTCAGCCCCAGCATTTT. Translating it yields CASSLDMGQPQHF.

The chain uses TRBV28 and TRBJ1-6; D remains ambiguous. The CDR3 runs 19 residues. Germline-derived CDR1 and CDR2 are MDHEN and SYDVKM. Between the trimmed V and J ends, which lost 1 base and 4 bases, there was a span of 20 bases. For the CDR3, the DNA is TGTGCCAGCAGTTTATATCCCCTAGCGGGCCGAAATTATAATTCACCCCTCCACTTT. Amino acid sequence: CASSLYPLAGRNYNSPLHF.

V usage is TRBV9 and J usage is TRBJ1-2; 9 bases agree with TRBD1. The CDR3 is 13 amino acids. Germline loops: CDR1 SGDLS, CDR2 YYNGEE. With 3 bases clipped from V and 8 bases from J, the junction kept 5 bases outside the gene matches. CDR3: CASSARTGEGYTF. The CDR3 DNA is TGTGCCAGCAGCGCCCGGACAGGGGAAGGCTACACCTTC.

The rearrangement uses TRBV5-1 and TRBJ1-6, with D possibly being TRBD1 (5 bases). The CDR3 is 14 amino acids. Germline V lookup: CDR1 SGHRS, CDR2 YFSETQ. The germline V and J ends were trimmed by 2 bases and 7 bases, with 10 bases remaining between them. The CDR3 DNA reads as TGCGCCAGCAGCTTTTACAGGTCGAATTCACCCCTCCACTTT. Translation: CASSFYRSNSPLHF.

Here the CDR3 reads CASKKPFYEQYF. The CDR3 nucleotides read TGTGCCAGTAAAAAACCTTTTTACGAGCAGTACTTC. J is TRBJ2-7 and V is TRBV6-5; D remains unclear. The germline V and J ends were trimmed by 9 bases and 4 bases, with 13 bases remaining between them. The germline V gene encodes CDR1 MNHEY and CDR2 SVGAGI. This CDR3 has 12 residues.

The rearrangement joins TRBV11-2 to TRBJ1-5; D gene uncertain. From germline, CDR1 is SGHAT and CDR2 FQNNGV. Trimming removed 6 bases at V and 3 bases at J, with 15 bases between. This CDR3 spans 15 amino acids. The CDR3 DNA sequence: TGTGCCAGCAGTCAGGAGGCCAGCGACAATCAGCCCCAGCATTTT. Translating gives CASSQEASDNQPQHF.

The V call is TRBV28, the J call TRBJ1-2; a weak D match, TRBD1 (6 bases). The CDR3 covers 14 residues. V dropped 4 bases and J dropped 4 bases, with 13 bases sitting between them. The germline V gene has CDR1 MDHEN and CDR2 SYDVKM. The CDR3 bases are TGTGCCAGCAGTTCGGTACAGGGAAGCTATGGCTACACCTTC. Translating it yields CASSSVQGSYGYTF.

The J gene is TRBJ2-2, the V gene TRBV27; no clear D gene. Looked up from germline, CDR1 is MNHEY and CDR2 is SMNVEV (reference sequence). The CDR3 spans 12 residues. V was shortened by 6 bases and J by 1 base, with 3 bases between the two germline ends. CDR3 protein: CASSLNTGELFF. The DNA for the CDR3 is TGTGCCAGCAGCTTGAACACCGGGGAGCTGTTTTTT.

The gene calls are TRBV18 and TRBJ1-1; D unresolved. The germline CDR1 and CDR2 sequences are KGHSH and LQKENI. CDR3 length: 13 residues. Trimming left V 6 bases short and J 3 bases short, with 11 bases between. The CDR3 here is CASSHGEDTEAFF. The CDR3 coding sequence is TGTGCCAGCTCGCACGGGGAGGACACTGAAGCTTTCTTT.

The chain joins TRBV28 to TRBJ1-2, with 7 bases fitting TRBD1. This CDR3 is built from 13 residues. Germline V gene sequence: CDR1 MDHEN, CDR2 SYDVKM. V was clipped by 10 bases and J by 2 bases; unmatched bases: 7. The CDR3 reads CATLQQGNYGYTF. CDR3 DNA: TGTGCCACCCTCCAACAGGGGAACTATGGCTACACCTTC.

The gene calls are TRBV5-1 and TRBJ2-1, with TRBD1 identical over 10 bases. The CDR3 is 15 residues long. J was trimmed by 6 bases and V by 4 bases; bases with no gene match: 7. Germline CDR1 and CDR2: SGHRS and YFSETQ. CDR3 sequence reads: CASSPGTGVTNEQFF. CDR3 DNA: TGCGCCAGCAGCCCTGGGACAGGGGTCACCAATGAGCAGTTCTTC.

The chain combines TRBV2 with TRBJ1-3; D is unresolved. The CDR3 runs to 16 residues. Germline lookup yields CDR1 SNHLY and CDR2 FYNNEI. V was cut by 7 bases and J by 4 bases, with 20 bases left in between. For the CDR3, the DNA is TGTGCCAGCACCGCTGTAGGAACAGAAAAAGGAAACACCATATATTTT. Protein sequence: CASTAVGTEKGNTIYF.

This rearrangement joins TRBV7-8 to TRBJ1-1; 7 positions agree with TRBD1. Looked up from germline, CDR1 is SGHVS and CDR2 is FQNEAQ. With V trimmed by 6 bases and J by 1 base, 5 bases remained unmatched. The CDR3 is 14 residues long. CDR3 protein: CASRADRTNTEAFF. The CDR3 DNA reads TGTGCCAGCAGGGCGGACAGGACGAACACTGAAGCTTTCTTT. Complete variable domain (other parts from reference TRBV7-8 and TRBJ1-1): GAGVSQSPRYKVAKRGQDVALRCDPISGHVSLFWYQQALGQGPEFLTYFQNEAQLDKSGLPSDRFFAERPEGSVSTLKIQRTQQEDSAVYLCASRADRTNTEAFFGQGTRLTVV.

The V gene is TRBV3-1 (or the pseudogene TRBV3-2), the J gene TRBJ2-3, with 8 bases matching TRBD2. Trimming cost V 4 bases and J 6 bases; bases outside gene matches: 15. CDR1 and CDR2 from the germline V gene are LGHDT and YNNKEL (reference sequence). CDR3 length equals 17 residues. The CDR3 coding sequence is TGTGCCAGCAGCCCCAAGGGTAGGAGCGGGGGAGGGGATACGCAGTATTTT. This gives the protein CASSPKGRSGGGDTQYF.

This rearrangement joins TRBV7-9 to TRBJ2-1, with 16 nucleotides matching TRBD2. With 1 base clipped from V and 9 bases from J, the junction kept 3 bases outside the gene matches. The CDR3 has 16 residues. Germline assignment: CDR1 SEHNR and CDR2 FQNEAQ (reference sequence). CDR3 bases: TGTGCCAGCAGCTTAGGAGGGACTAGCGGGGGGGCTGAGCAGTTCTTC. Amino acids: CASSLGGTSGGAEQFF.

This chain joins TRBV7-9 and TRBJ1-3, with D uncertain. The CDR3 sequence is 18 residues long. Germline assignment: CDR1 SEHNR and CDR2 FQNEAQ (reference sequence). V dropped 1 base and J dropped 0 bases, with 16 bases sitting between them. CDR3 DNA: TGTGCCAGCAGCTTAGTAGCCCTGGGTCTGTCCTCTGGAAACACCATATATTTT. Protein sequence: CASSLVALGLSSGNTIYF.

The chain couples TRBV18 to TRBJ1-4, with 9 bases matching TRBD1. The CDR3 is 14 amino acids. V lost 4 bases to trimming and J lost 7 bases; unmatched junction nucleotides: 4. Per the germline V gene, CDR1 is KGHSH and CDR2 is LQKENI. CDR3 amino acids: CASSLLDRGEKLFF. The CDR3, as DNA: TGTGCCAGCTCACTCCTGGACAGGGGTGAAAAACTGTTTTTT. Variable domain in full (rest from reference TRBV18 and TRBJ1-4): NAGVMQNPRHLVRRRGQEARLRCSPMKGHSHVYWYRQLPEEGLKFMVYLQKENIIDESGMPKERFSAEFPKEGPSILRIQQVVRGDSAAYFCASSLLDRGEKLFFGSGTQLSVL.

This chain uses TRBV27 with TRBJ1-2; TRBD1 is a possible D gene (6 bases). The CDR3 consists of 13 residues. V shed 5 bases and J shed 9 bases, with 16 bases lying between them. The germline V gene encodes CDR1 MNHEY and CDR2 SMNVEV (reference sequence). The CDR3 nucleotides read TGTGCCAGCAGTGCACAGGGAGGAAGGAGCTACACCTTC. It encodes CASSAQGGRSYTF.